This T cell receptor (beta chain) was observed in a study of control samples from healthy donors and cancer patients. The method was immunoSEQ multiplex PCR; TCRdb's version includes in-frame clones alone and lacks a portion of them. Among 150,000 to 200,000 clones listed, around nine tenths were seen once. The CDR3 is 13 amino acids. Trimming stripped 5 bases from V and 4 bases from J, with 10 bases between. Germline loops: CDR1 LNHDA, CDR2 SQIVND (reference sequence). The chain employs TRBV19 and TRBJ2-3, with D perhaps given as TRBD1 or TRBD2 (5 bases each). The clonotype originates from a man aged 18 to 35 in good health. The sequenced sample consisted of blood. The CDR3 coding sequence is TGTGCCAGTAGTGCCGGGGACGCAGATACGCAGTATTTT. It codes for CASSAGDADTQYF.